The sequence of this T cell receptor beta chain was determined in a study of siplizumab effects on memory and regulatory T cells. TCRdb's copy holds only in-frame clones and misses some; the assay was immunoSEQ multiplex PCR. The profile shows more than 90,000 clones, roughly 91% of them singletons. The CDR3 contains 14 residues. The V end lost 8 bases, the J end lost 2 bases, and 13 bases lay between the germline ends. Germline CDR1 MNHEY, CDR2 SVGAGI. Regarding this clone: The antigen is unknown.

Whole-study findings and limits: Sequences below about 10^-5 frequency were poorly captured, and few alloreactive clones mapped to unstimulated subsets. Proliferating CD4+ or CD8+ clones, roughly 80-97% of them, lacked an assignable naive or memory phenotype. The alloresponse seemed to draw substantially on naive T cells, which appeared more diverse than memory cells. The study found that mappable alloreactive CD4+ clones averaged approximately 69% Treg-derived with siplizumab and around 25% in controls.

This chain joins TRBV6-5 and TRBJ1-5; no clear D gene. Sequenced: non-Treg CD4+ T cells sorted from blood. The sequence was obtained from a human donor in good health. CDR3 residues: CASDRGVGNQPQHF. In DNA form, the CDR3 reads TGTGCCAGCGACCGGGGAGTCGGCAATCAGCCCCAGCATTTT.